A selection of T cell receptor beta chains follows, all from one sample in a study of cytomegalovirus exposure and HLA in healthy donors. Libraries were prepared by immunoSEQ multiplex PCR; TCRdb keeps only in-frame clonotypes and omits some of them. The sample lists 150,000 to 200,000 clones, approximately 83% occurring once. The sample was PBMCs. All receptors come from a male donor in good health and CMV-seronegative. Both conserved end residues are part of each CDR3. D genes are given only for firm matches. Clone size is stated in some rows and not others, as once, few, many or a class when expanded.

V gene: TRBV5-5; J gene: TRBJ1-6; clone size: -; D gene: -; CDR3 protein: CASSLVGGNSPLHF; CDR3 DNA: TGTGCCAGCAGCTTGGTCGGGGGTAATTCACCCCTCCACTTT
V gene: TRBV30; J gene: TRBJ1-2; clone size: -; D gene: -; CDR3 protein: CAWKFRGFGGYTF; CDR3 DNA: TGTGCCTGGAAATTCAGGGGATTCGGTGGCTACACCTTC
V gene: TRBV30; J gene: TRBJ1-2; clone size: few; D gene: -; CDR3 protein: CAWRADSSFVLGYTF; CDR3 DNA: TGTGCCTGGAGGGCAGATTCCAGTTTTGTGTTAGGCTACACCTTC
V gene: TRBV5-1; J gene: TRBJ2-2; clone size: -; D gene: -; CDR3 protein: CASTHASNDNAGELFF; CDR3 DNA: TGCGCCAGCACCCATGCGTCCAACGATAACGCCGGGGAGCTGTTTTTT
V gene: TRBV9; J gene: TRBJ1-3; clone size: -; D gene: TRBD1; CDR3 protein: CASSVARGRTGNTIYF; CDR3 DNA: TGTGCCAGCAGCGTAGCGAGGGGGCGGACTGGAAACACCATATATTTT
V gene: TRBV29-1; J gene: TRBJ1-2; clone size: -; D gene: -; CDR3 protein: CSAPARPGGYTF; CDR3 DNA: TGCAGCGCCCCTGCCAGGCCTGGGGGCTACACCTTC
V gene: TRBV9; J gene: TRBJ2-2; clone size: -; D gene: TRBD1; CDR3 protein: CASSVEGQGARELFF; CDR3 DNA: TGTGCCAGCAGCGTTGAGGGACAGGGGGCCCGGGAGCTGTTTTTT
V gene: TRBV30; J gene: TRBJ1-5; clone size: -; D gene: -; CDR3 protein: CAWSRGANQPQHF; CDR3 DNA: TGTGCCTGGAGTAGGGGCGCCAATCAGCCCCAGCATTTT
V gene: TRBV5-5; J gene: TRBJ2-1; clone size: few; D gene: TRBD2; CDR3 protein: CASSESPASGGYNEQFF; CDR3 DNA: TGTGCCAGCAGCGAGAGTCCCGCTAGCGGGGGTTACAATGAGCAGTTCTTC
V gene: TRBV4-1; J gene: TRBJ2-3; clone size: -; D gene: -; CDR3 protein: CASSHPKSGSTDTQYF; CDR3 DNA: TGCGCCAGCAGCCACCCTAAGTCGGGAAGCACAGATACGCAGTATTTT
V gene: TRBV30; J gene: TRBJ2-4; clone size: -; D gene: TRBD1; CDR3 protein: CAWIDRATAKNIQYF; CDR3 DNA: TGTGCCTGGATTGACAGGGCGACAGCCAAAAACATTCAGTACTTC
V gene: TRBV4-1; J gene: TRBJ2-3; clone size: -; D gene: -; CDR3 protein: CASSQGPYTQYF; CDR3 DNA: TGCGCCAGCAGCCAAGGTCCATATACGCAGTATTTT
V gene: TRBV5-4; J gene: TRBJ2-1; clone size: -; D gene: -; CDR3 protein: CASSSARGGRDNEQFF; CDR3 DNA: TGTGCCAGCAGCTCGGCTAGGGGGGGCCGAGACAATGAGCAGTTCTTC
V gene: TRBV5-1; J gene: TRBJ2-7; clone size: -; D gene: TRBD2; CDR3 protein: CASSSSLAGVREQYF; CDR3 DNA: TGCGCCAGCAGCTCCTCACTAGCGGGAGTAAGGGAGCAGTACTTC
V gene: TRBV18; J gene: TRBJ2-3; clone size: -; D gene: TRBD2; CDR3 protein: CASSPIAGGPTDTQYF; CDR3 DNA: TGTGCCAGCTCACCCATAGCGGGAGGCCCCACAGATACGCAGTATTTT
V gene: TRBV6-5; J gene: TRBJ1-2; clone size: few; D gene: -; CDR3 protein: CASTLGARYDYGYTF; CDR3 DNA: TGTGCCAGCACCTTAGGGGCGAGGTACGATTATGGCTACACCTTC